This T cell receptor beta chain is drawn from a study of blood T cell repertoires in COVID-19. About the study: From T cells, B-cell-depleted T cells, or PBMCs came the material, which was cDNA or gDNA.

How the authors handled the data: Amplified reference gene primers provided the basis for estimating nucleated cell counts. The table came from immunoSEQ multiplex PCR; TCRdb's copy has only in-frame clones and leaves some out. The V and J calls and clone size come from that table; D and trimming were worked out from the DNA. The table lists tens of thousands of clones, roughly 86% of them singletons. The CDR3 spans 16 residues. In germline, CDR1 is LGHNA, CDR2 YSLEER. The V gene lost 2 bases and the J gene lost 2 bases, with 13 bases spanning the gap. This clonotype originated in a human donor in a cohort sampled during active COVID-19. The chain links TRBV4-3 to TRBJ1-3; D uncertain. The sequenced sample was peripheral blood. The CDR3 here is CASSQHEGFAGNTIYF. The CDR3 region has the DNA TGCGCCAGCAGCCAACATGAGGGCTTCGCTGGAAACACCATATATTTT.